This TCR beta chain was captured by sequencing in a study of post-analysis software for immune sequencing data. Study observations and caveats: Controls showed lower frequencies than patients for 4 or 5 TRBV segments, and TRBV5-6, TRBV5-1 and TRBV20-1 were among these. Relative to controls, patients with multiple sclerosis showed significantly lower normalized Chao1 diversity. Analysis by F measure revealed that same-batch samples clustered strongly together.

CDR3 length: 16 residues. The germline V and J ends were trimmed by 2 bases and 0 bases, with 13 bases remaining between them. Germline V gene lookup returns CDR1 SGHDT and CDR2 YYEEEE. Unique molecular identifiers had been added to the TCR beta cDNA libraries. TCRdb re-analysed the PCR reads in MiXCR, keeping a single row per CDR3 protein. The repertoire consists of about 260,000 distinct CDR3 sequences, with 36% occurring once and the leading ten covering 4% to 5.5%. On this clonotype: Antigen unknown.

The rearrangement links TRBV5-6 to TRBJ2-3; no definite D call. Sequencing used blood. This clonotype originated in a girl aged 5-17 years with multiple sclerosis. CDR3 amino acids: CASSFPRVSSTDTQYF. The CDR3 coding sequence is TGTGCCAGCAGCTTTCCAAGAGTCTCTAGCACAGATACGCAGTATTTT.